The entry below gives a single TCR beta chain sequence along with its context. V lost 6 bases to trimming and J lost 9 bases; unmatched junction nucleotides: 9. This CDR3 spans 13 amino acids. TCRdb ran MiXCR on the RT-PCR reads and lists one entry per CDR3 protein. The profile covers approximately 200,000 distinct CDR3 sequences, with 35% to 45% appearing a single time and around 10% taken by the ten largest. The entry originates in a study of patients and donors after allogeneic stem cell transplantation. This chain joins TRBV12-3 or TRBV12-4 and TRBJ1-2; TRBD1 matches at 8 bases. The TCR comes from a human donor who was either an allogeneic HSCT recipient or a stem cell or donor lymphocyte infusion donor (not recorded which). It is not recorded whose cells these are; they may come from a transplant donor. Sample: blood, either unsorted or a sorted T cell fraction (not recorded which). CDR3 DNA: TGTGCCAGCAGCTCCCCCCGACAGGGGAGCTACACCTTC. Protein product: CASSSPRQGSYTF.